This T cell receptor (beta chain) was profiled in a study of CD8+CD57+ T cells in acquired aplastic anemia. Genomic DNA acted as the template from which TCR beta VDJ combination and CDR3 sequence profiling were carried out. MiXCR, applied by TCRdb to the reads, yields one record per CDR3 protein. Among 150,000 or so distinct CDR3 sequences, less than 60% were seen once, and the ten largest hold approximately 12%. With 4 bases clipped from V and 2 bases from J, the junction kept 2 bases outside the gene matches. The germline V gene has CDR1 SGHTA and CDR2 FQGNSA. The length of the CDR3 is 14 residues. As to this clonotype: What it recognizes is unknown.

All sequencing subjects had displayed CD8+CD57+ cell expansion on flow cytometry. Study findings and constraints: Patients had twenty-nine CD8+ CDR3 sequences in common with controls (the shared set).

The sample was sorted CD4+, CD8+, or CD8+CD57+ T cells (not recorded which) from PBMCs. The chain combines TRBV7-2 with TRBJ1-2; 9 bases are a match to TRBD1. This TCR came from a human donor with aplastic anemia. The CDR3 DNA sequence: TGTGCCAGCAGCTCACAGGGGGCGAACTATGGCTACACCTTC. Its translation: CASSSQGANYGYTF.